Presented here are 23 T cell receptor beta chains from one specimen sequenced in a study of siplizumab effects on memory and regulatory T cells. Profiling relied on immunoSEQ multiplex PCR, and the TCRdb table lists in-frame clones only, not all of them. The profile shows 95,000 to 100,000 clones, around 90% of them singletons. The sample taken for sequencing was non-Treg CD4+ T cells sorted from blood. The origin of the receptors is a human donor in good health.

Written as DNA, the CDR3 is TGCGCCAGCAGCCATAGACAGGCGAACACCGGGGAGCTGTTTTTT. It translates to CASSHRQANTGELFF. J is TRBJ2-2 and V is TRBV4-1; maybe TRBD1 (6 bases). The germline CDR1 and CDR2 sequences are MGHRA and YSYEKL. There are 15 residues in the CDR3. The V end was cut by 3 bases, the J end by 0 bases, with 8 bases between.

V and J are TRBV7-2 and TRBJ1-5; D gene ambiguous. This CDR3 has 13 residues. Germline-derived CDR1 and CDR2 are SGHTA and FQGNSA. V was trimmed by 4 bases and J by 6 bases, leaving 10 bases between them. This CDR3 is CASSWEEGQPQHF. CDR3 bases: TGTGCCAGCAGCTGGGAGGAGGGTCAGCCCCAGCATTTT.

The chain links TRBV6-6 to TRBJ2-2; no definite D call. V lost 5 bases, J lost 2 bases, and 3 bases lay in between. This CDR3 contains 12 residues. Germline CDR1 reads MNHNY; CDR2 reads SVGAGI (reference sequence). The DNA for the CDR3 is TGTGCCAGCAGTCGTAACACCGGGGAGCTGTTTTTT. Its translation: CASSRNTGELFF.

V and J are TRBV30 and TRBJ1-1; TRBD1 aligns across 7 bases. The CDR3 sequence is 13 residues long. Germline CDR1 GTSNPN, CDR2 SVGIG (reference sequence). The J segment lost 4 bases and the V segment lost 4 bases, leaving 6 bases of the junction unmatched. CDR3: CAWTRQGGTEAFF. The CDR3 bases are TGTGCCTGGACCAGACAGGGAGGCACTGAAGCTTTCTTT.

The rearrangement links TRBV2 to TRBJ2-4; D gene unclear. Germline loops: CDR1 SNHLY, CDR2 FYNNEI. This CDR3 contains 15 residues. The V gene lost 9 bases and the J gene lost 0 bases, with 15 bases spanning the gap. CDR3 residues: CASSEDRIAKNIQYF. CDR3 bases: TGTGCCAGTTCTGAGGACCGAATAGCCAAAAACATTCAGTACTTC.

This clone has only one observation. The chain is built from TRBV5-4 and TRBJ2-6; 11 bases fit TRBD1. V dropped 7 bases and J dropped 4; count of bases not matched to a gene: 10. The CDR3 is 17 residues long. CDR1 is SGHNT and CDR2 is YYREEE in the germline V gene (reference sequence). The CDR3: CASGQGAQIGGANVLTF. CDR3 coding DNA: TGTGCCAGCGGACAGGGGGCGCAAATAGGCGGGGCCAACGTCCTGACTTTC.

This clone was counted a single time. This chain uses TRBV7-8 with TRBJ2-5; no reliable D call. Trimming pared 6 bases from V and 5 bases from J, leaving 19 bases between. Germline CDR1 SGHVS, CDR2 FQNEAQ. The CDR3 covers 15 residues. The chain's CDR3 is CASSSPTAPWETQYF. Written as DNA, the CDR3 is TGTGCCAGCAGTTCCCCGACGGCACCGTGGGAGACCCAGTACTTC.

The chain carries TRBV12-5 and TRBJ2-1, with D possibly being TRBD1 (6 bases). This CDR3 is built from 17 residues. V was clipped by 0 bases and J by 6 bases, with 18 bases between them. Germline CDR1 and CDR2: LGHNT and FRNRAP. Written as DNA, the CDR3 is TGTGCTAGTGGTTTGGTGCTCGACAGGCAAAGGGGCAATGAGCAGTTCTTC. It specifies CASGLVLDRQRGNEQFF.

Regarding this clone: This CDR3 is also generated by other DNA sequences in the sample. The chain uses TRBV4-1 and TRBJ1-2, with 8 bases matching TRBD1. Germline loops: CDR1 MGHRA, CDR2 YSYEKL. The trim removed 1 base at V and 5 bases at J, leaving 6 bases unmatched. The CDR3 spans 15 residues. CDR3 in DNA: TGCGCCAGCAGCCAAGCAGGGCAGGGGGCATATGGCTACACCTTC. Its translation is CASSQAGQGAYGYTF.

The chain carries TRBV4-1 and TRBJ2-5, with 8 bases lining up with TRBD1. The CDR3 covers 14 residues. The V gene end was trimmed by 4 bases and the J gene end by 1 base; junction bases not matched to a gene: 2. The V gene's germline CDR1 is MGHRA and CDR2 YSYEKL. The CDR3 sequence is CASSRQGSQETQYF. The CDR3 nucleotides are TGCGCCAGCAGCCGACAGGGGTCCCAAGAGACCCAGTACTTC.

The V and J genes are TRBV19 and TRBJ2-7, with 9 bases matching TRBD1. The CDR3 covers 13 residues. V trimming: 5 bases; J trimming: 6 bases; junction bases outside the gene matches: 5. Germline V lookup: CDR1 LNHDA, CDR2 SQIVND (reference sequence). DNA for the CDR3: TGTGCCAGTAGTGTAACAGGGGGCCGCGAGCAGTACTTC. It encodes CASSVTGGREQYF.

The V call is TRBV7-6, the J call TRBJ2-1; TRBD1 aligns across 10 bases. Per the germline V gene, CDR1 is SGHVS and CDR2 is FNYEAQ. The CDR3 is 15 amino acids. V shed 5 bases and J 7 bases; nucleotides not matched to a gene: 8. The CDR3 nucleotides read TGTGCCAGCAGCGCTCCGGGACAGGGGCGAAATGAGCAGTTCTTC. Translating it yields CASSAPGQGRNEQFF.

This rearrangement joins TRBV7-2 to TRBJ2-6; the D is unclear. The germline gives CDR1 SGHTA, CDR2 FQGNSA. Between the trimmed V and J ends, which lost 5 bases and 0 bases, there was a span of 11 bases. The CDR3 length is 16 residues. The DNA for the CDR3 is TGTGCCAGCAGCGAAAGACGGGCCTCTGGGGCCAACGTCCTGACTTTC. Translated, it gives CASSERRASGANVLTF.

V usage is TRBV5-6 and J usage is TRBJ1-2; tentatively, D is TRBD1 (5 bases). The V gene lost 0 bases and the J gene lost 7 bases, with 13 bases spanning the gap. Germline loops: CDR1 SGHDT, CDR2 YYEEEE. The CDR3 contains 14 residues. The DNA for the CDR3 is TGTGCCAGCAGCTTGGGAGTCCAGGGCGTTGGCTACACCTTC. Its protein is CASSLGVQGVGYTF.

The CDR3 region is CASSYQGAYNEQFF. DNA of the CDR3: TGTGCCAGCAGCTACCAGGGGGCCTACAATGAGCAGTTCTTC. The chain has TRBV11-3 and TRBJ2-1; 7 bases map to TRBD1. CDR1 and CDR2 from the germline V gene are SGHNT and YENEEA. This CDR3 contains 14 residues. V dropped 4 bases and J dropped 2; count of bases not matched to a gene: 2.

CDR3 nucleotide sequence: TGTGCCAGTAGTATTAACAGGGGGCAACGAGAAAAACTGTTTTTT. This encodes CASSINRGQREKLFF. The J gene is TRBJ1-4, the V gene TRBV19; 9 nucleotides agree with TRBD1. The CDR3 has 15 amino acids. CDR1 is LNHDA, CDR2 SQIVND, per germline (reference sequence). The ends lost 3 bases at V and 8 bases at J; junction bases unmatched: 7.

This chain joins TRBV5-4 and TRBJ2-5; 7 positions agree with TRBD1. The germline V gene encodes CDR1 SGHNT and CDR2 YYREEE (reference sequence). After removal of 5 bases from V and 2 bases from J, the junction contained 6 bases not matched to a gene. The CDR3 runs 14 residues. Written as DNA, the CDR3 is TGTGCCAGCAGGAGGACAGGCGGGCAAGAGACCCAGTACTTC. It encodes CASRRTGGQETQYF.

The V call is TRBV11-2, the J call TRBJ2-2, with D possibly matching TRBD2 (5 bases). Germline V lookup: CDR1 SGHAT, CDR2 FQNNGV. This CDR3 has 15 amino acids. Trimming stripped 1 base from V and 4 bases from J, with 10 bases between. This CDR3 reads CASSLVSAGTGELFF. CDR3 DNA: TGTGCCAGCAGCTTAGTTTCGGCGGGCACCGGGGAGCTGTTTTTT.

This clone was seen just once. The chain carries TRBV10-2 and TRBJ2-5, with D possibly TRBD1 on 8 matching bases. CDR1 is WSHSY and CDR2 is SAAADI in the germline V gene. This CDR3 contains 13 residues. Trimming pared 8 bases from V and 6 bases from J, leaving 16 bases between. The CDR3 DNA reads as TGCGCCAGCCGAGACAGGGGAGGGCAGACCCAGTACTTC. As protein: CASRDRGGQTQYF.

This rearrangement joins TRBV28 to TRBJ1-2, with D possibly matching TRBD1 (6 bases). Germline V gene data show CDR1 as MDHEN and CDR2 as SYDVKM. Trimming left V 4 bases short and J 2 bases short, with 8 bases between. The length of the CDR3 is 13 residues. The CDR3 reads CASSSGQNYGYTF. The CDR3 region has the DNA TGTGCCAGCAGTTCCGGACAGAACTATGGCTACACCTTC.

V usage is TRBV6-1 and J usage is TRBJ1-3; the D gene is possibly TRBD1 (5 bases). The V end lost 2 bases, the J end lost 4 bases, and 12 bases lay between the germline ends. Per the germline V gene, CDR1 is MNHNS and CDR2 is SASEGT. CDR3 length: 15 amino acids. CDR3 coding DNA: TGTGCCAGCAGTGAAATGGGGGGAGGCGGAAACACCATATATTTT. It codes for CASSEMGGGGNTIYF.

This clone was observed a handful of times. The chain carries TRBV18 and TRBJ2-7; D is undetermined. The CDR3 loop spans 11 amino acids. V was clipped by 3 bases and J by 4 bases, with 4 bases between them. The germline V gene has CDR1 KGHSH and CDR2 LQKENI. The CDR3 region has the DNA TGTGCCAGCTCACCGAAGTACGAGCAGTACTTC. Translating it yields CASSPKYEQYF.

This sequence joins TRBV5-1 and TRBJ1-1, with D tentatively TRBD1 (5 bases). CDR3 size: 15 residues. CDR1 is SGHRS and CDR2 is YFSETQ in the germline V gene. V was cut by 0 bases and J by 3 bases, with 12 bases left in between. DNA of the CDR3: TGCGCCAGCAGCTTGGAGGGTAGGGGAGACACTGAAGCTTTCTTT. Encoded protein: CASSLEGRGDTEAFF.